Sequencing of this T cell receptor beta chain was carried out in a study of T-cell reconstitution after alpha-beta-depleted transplantation in children. The CDR3 length is 16 residues. V lost 6 bases, J lost 2 bases, and 9 bases stayed unmatched. Looked up from germline, CDR1 is SGHVS and CDR2 is FNYEAQ. The TCRbeta library was prepared with unique molecular identifiers. Via MiXCR, TCRdb re-called the PCR reads, giving one row per CDR3 protein. The sample consists of more than 450,000 distinct CDR3 sequences, roughly 18% of them appearing once. The chain recombines TRBV7-6 with TRBJ2-5, with 10 bases that match TRBD1. The TCR was taken from a human donor who donated a stem cell graft to a child with acute lymphoblastic leukemia. The sequenced sample was PBMCs from the stem cell graft donor, obtained from the stem cell graft. The CDR3 loop is CASRSIPGQGQETQYF. CDR3 sequence (DNA): TGTGCCAGCAGATCTATTCCGGGACAGGGGCAAGAGACCCAGTACTTC. The entire variable domain, with the rest obtained from reference TRBV7-6 and TRBJ2-5, is as follows: GAGVSQSPRYKVTKRGQDVALRCDPISGHVSLYWYRQALGQGPEFLTYFNYEAQQDKSGLPNDRFSAERPEGSISTLTIQRTEQRDSAMYRCASRSIPGQGQETQYFGPGTRLLVL.